This T cell receptor beta chain was captured by sequencing in a study of blood T cell repertoires in COVID-19. For the study at large: T cells, B-cell-depleted T cells, or PBMCs provided the cDNA or gDNA that served as material.

Per the germline V gene, CDR1 is MNHEY and CDR2 is SMNVEV (reference sequence). Germline trimming cut 5 bases from V and 1 base from J; bases unmatched to any gene: 7. This CDR3 spans 16 amino acids. Original handling: Amplification of reference gene primers was used by the study to estimate nucleated cell counts. Measured with immunoSEQ multiplex PCR; TCRdb has only the in-frame clones, and not every one. That table is the source of V, J and clone size, and D and trimming were worked out from the DNA. Of around 100,000 clones in the sample, around four fifths are singletons; the top ten hold 10% to 15%.

The chain links TRBV27 to TRBJ2-1, with TRBD2 identical over 8 bases. Sequenced input: peripheral blood. This clonotype was sampled from a man over 45 with active or convalescent COVID-19. The CDR3: CASSRRAGVSYNEQFF. The DNA for the CDR3 is TGTGCCAGCAGTCGAAGAGCGGGAGTATCCTACAATGAGCAGTTCTTC.